A selection of T cell receptor beta chains follows, all from one sample in a study of control samples from healthy donors and cancer patients. Measured with immunoSEQ multiplex PCR; TCRdb has only the in-frame clones, and not every one. The sample yields 170,000 or so clones, approximately 94% seen once. The sequenced material came from blood. The receptor set was obtained from a young woman in good health. Each CDR3 is given with its conserved first and last residue. The order of the fields is V gene, J gene, CDR3 protein.

v_gene: TRBV7-9; j_gene: TRBJ1-1; CDR3aa: CASSLEAGGRAFF
v_gene: TRBV5-4; j_gene: TRBJ2-5; CDR3aa: CASSWGPSEETQYF
v_gene: TRBV18; j_gene: TRBJ1-1; CDR3aa: CASSRAGTENTEAFF
v_gene: TRBV15; j_gene: TRBJ1-1; CDR3aa: CATSTYGGRNTEAFF
v_gene: TRBV3-1/TRBV3-2; j_gene: TRBJ2-3; CDR3aa: CASSQNLNLGLADTDTQYF
v_gene: TRBV11-2; j_gene: TRBJ1-2; CDR3aa: CASSLLIEGGDYGYTF
v_gene: TRBV3-1/TRBV3-2; j_gene: TRBJ2-4; CDR3aa: CASSGACPICKKNIQYF
v_gene: TRBV11-2; j_gene: TRBJ1-2; CDR3aa: CASSRTPQGVRGYTF
v_gene: TRBV7-2; j_gene: TRBJ2-3; CDR3aa: CASSLRSVVAGVRNTQYF
v_gene: TRBV9; j_gene: TRBJ1-3; CDR3aa: CASTRTGTSGNTIYF
v_gene: TRBV20-1; j_gene: TRBJ1-3; CDR3aa: CSARAGNTIYF
v_gene: TRBV10-3; j_gene: TRBJ1-2; CDR3aa: CAITPTGPDYGYTF
v_gene: TRBV7-8; j_gene: TRBJ2-7; CDR3aa: CASSPTGGAFWSYEQYF
v_gene: TRBV5-6; j_gene: TRBJ1-2; CDR3aa: CASSGDIYGYTF
v_gene: TRBV9; j_gene: TRBJ2-3; CDR3aa: CASTKRGGTDTQYF
v_gene: TRBV24-1; j_gene: TRBJ1-5; CDR3aa: CATSDPPNQPQHF
v_gene: TRBV7-9; j_gene: TRBJ1-2; CDR3aa: CASSLAGDPYGYTF
v_gene: TRBV24-1; j_gene: TRBJ1-5; CDR3aa: CATSSSNQPQHF
v_gene: TRBV24-1; j_gene: TRBJ2-5; CDR3aa: CATSDRDRGKETQYF